The clone carrying this TCR beta chain was seen a few times. In TCRdb, the 5' RACE reads were re-called with MiXCR into one record per CDR3 protein. The table lists 450,000 to 650,000 distinct CDR3 sequences, over 8.5% of them singletons, with around 3% in the top ten. This sample is drawn from a study of identical twins. V lost 5 bases, J lost 11 bases, and 16 bases lay in between. The CDR3 loop spans 13 amino acids. Germline-derived CDR1 and CDR2 are LNHDA and SQIVND (reference sequence). These data also formed part of another study, on yellow fever vaccine responses in identical twins.

The V and J genes are TRBV19 and TRBJ2-1, with D perhaps TRBD2 (5 bases). This sequence was found in a woman between 18 and 30 years old in good health. Material: PBMCs. CDR3 sequence: CASSRADDYQQFF. The CDR3 bases are TGTGCCAGTAGTCGTGCCGACGACTATCAGCAGTTCTTC. The whole variable domain, filled in from reference TRBV19 and TRBJ2-1, reads DGGITQSPKYLFRKEGQNVTLSCEQNLNHDAMYWYRQDPGQGLRLIYYSQIVNDFQKGDIAEGYSVSREKKESFPLTVTSAQKNPTAFYLCASSRADDYQQFFGPGTRLTVL.